Shown below are 21 T cell receptor beta chains from a single sample sequenced in a study of vaccination effects on CD4 cells after COVID-19. Antigens of these TCRs are unknown. Profiled with immunoSEQ multiplex PCR; TCRdb holds only in-frame clones, not every one. The sample consists of around 49,000 clones, around 70% of them appearing once. When 10 to 11 days of culture had elapsed, CD4+ T cells were isolated. Subjects were given two BNT162b2 or mRNA-1273 vaccine doses. Sequencing used CD4+ T cells from PBMCs cultured without peptide, obtained after COVID-19 vaccination. The origin of the receptors is a human donor who received a COVID-19 vaccine.

The chain recombines TRBV7-9 with TRBJ2-1; the match to TRBD2 covers 7 bases. Looked up from germline, CDR1 is SEHNR and CDR2 is FQNEAQ (reference sequence). J was trimmed by 9 bases and V by 3 bases; bases with no gene match: 2. This CDR3 is built from 12 residues. The CDR3 DNA reads as TGTGCCAGCAGCTTGCGGGAGCTTGAGCAGTTCTTC. Translating gives CASSLRELEQFF. The whole variable domain, remainder taken from reference TRBV7-9 and TRBJ2-1, is DTGVSQNPRHKITKRGQNVTFRCDPISEHNRLYWYRQTLGQGPEFLTYFQNEAQLEKSRLLSDRFSAERPKGSFSTLEIQRTEQGDSAMYLCASSLRELEQFFGPGTRLTVL.

As for this clone: Within the sample, other DNA sequences also encode this same CDR3. CDR3 residues: CASSYSTENTEAFF. As DNA, the CDR3 is TGTGCCAGCAGTTACTCGACCGAGAACACTGAAGCTTTCTTT. The chain combines TRBV6-5 with TRBJ1-1, with unresolved D. V was shortened by 0 bases and J by 1 base, with 6 bases between the two germline ends. CDR1 and CDR2 (germline): MNHEY, SVGAGI. CDR3 length: 14 residues.

V usage is TRBV27 and J usage is TRBJ2-7; TRBD1 matches 10 bases. V trimming: 5 bases; J trimming: 2 bases; junction bases outside the gene matches: 6. CDR1 and CDR2 (germline): MNHEY, SMNVEV (reference sequence). This CDR3 contains 15 residues. CDR3 DNA sequence: TGTGCCAGCAGTCGAGGGACAGGGGACACCTACGAGCAGTACTTC. Residues: CASSRGTGDTYEQYF.

This clone was counted a few times. This rearrangement joins TRBV6-1 to TRBJ1-1; D unclear. The germline V gene has CDR1 MNHNS and CDR2 SASEGT. The CDR3 length is 13 residues. Between the trimmed V and J ends, which lost 3 bases and 0 bases, there was a span of 5 bases. CDR3 sequence reads: CASSDRMNTEAFF. The CDR3 DNA is TGTGCCAGCAGTGATCGGATGAACACTGAAGCTTTCTTT.

This sequence joins TRBV6-5 and TRBJ1-1; D gene unclear. The CDR3 sequence is 13 residues long. The germline CDR1 and CDR2 sequences are MNHEY and SVGAGI. V was shortened by 5 bases and J by 1 base, with 8 bases between the two germline ends. CDR3 sequence: CASSLDTNTEAFF. DNA for the CDR3: TGTGCCAGCAGTCTAGACACGAACACTGAAGCTTTCTTT.

Concerning this clone itself: The junction departs from germline at one end; a sequencing error may be responsible. The chain uses TRBV18 and TRBJ1-2; D call uncertain. The CDR3 is 14 residues long. Germline V lookup: CDR1 KGHSH, CDR2 LQKENI. This chain's CDR3 is CASSPTSINDGYTF. The CDR3 DNA reads TGTGCCAGCTCACCAACGAGTATTAACGATGGCTACACCTTC. The full variable domain, completed using reference TRBV18 and TRBJ1-2, is NAGVMQNPRHLVRRRGQEARLRCSPMKGHSHVYWYRQLPEEGLKFMVYLQKENIIDESGMPKERFSAEFPKEGPSILRIQQVVRGDSAAYFCASSPTSINDGYTFGSGTRLTVV.

The CDR3 here is CASSEPGGLSPQHF. DNA of the CDR3: TGTGCCAGCAGTGAACCGGGAGGCCTTTCTCCCCAGCATTTT. The gene calls are TRBV6-1 and TRBJ1-5; D gene ambiguous. With 2 bases removed from V and 10 bases from J, the gap between germline ends came to 15 bases. Germline CDR1 and CDR2: MNHNS and SASEGT. This CDR3 region has 14 residues.

CDR3 region: CASSALPGQGAYEQYF. The CDR3 DNA reads TGTGCCAGCAGTGCCCTTCCGGGACAGGGGGCCTACGAGCAGTACTTC. The chain links TRBV6-1 to TRBJ2-7; 11 bases are a match to TRBD1. V lost 4 bases, J lost 2 bases, and 7 bases stayed unmatched. The CDR3 has 16 residues. The germline gives CDR1 MNHNS, CDR2 SASEGT.

This clone was found a few times. This chain links TRBV5-1 with TRBJ1-2, with a possible D match to TRBD1 (6 bases). The CDR3 spans 12 residues. V shed 4 bases and J shed 13 bases, with 17 bases lying between them. Germline-derived CDR1 and CDR2 are SGHRS and YFSETQ. CDR3: CASSPGQNSATF. The CDR3 DNA follows: TGCGCCAGCAGCCCCGGACAGAACAGTGCCACCTTC.

The gene calls are TRBV10-3 and TRBJ2-3; either TRBD1 or TRBD2 may fit D (5 bases each). V dropped 4 bases and J dropped 2 bases, with 13 bases sitting between them. This CDR3 comprises 15 residues. Germline-derived CDR1 and CDR2 are ENHRY and SYGVKD. The CDR3 region is CAISGGVPSTDTQYF. CDR3 DNA: TGTGCCATCAGTGGAGGGGTTCCATCCACAGATACGCAGTATTTT.

The chain uses TRBV5-4 and TRBJ2-3; unclear D gene. CDR3 length: 14 residues. Trimming cost V 1 base and J 3 bases, with 9 bases left between them. Per germline, CDR1 SGHNT and CDR2 YYREEE (reference sequence). CDR3 DNA sequence: TGTGCCAGCAGCTTGAAGACCGCGACAGATACGCAGTATTTT. Translating gives CASSLKTATDTQYF.

The sample holds one count of this clone. The chain employs TRBV3-1 (or the pseudogene TRBV3-2) and TRBJ1-1; TRBD1 is a possible D gene (6 bases). This CDR3 contains 13 residues. Germline-derived CDR1 and CDR2 are LGHDT and YNNKEL (reference sequence). Trimming stripped 4 bases from V and 1 base from J, with 7 bases between. The CDR3 protein is CASSPQGNTEAFF. CDR3 nucleotide sequence: TGTGCCAGCAGCCCACAGGGGAACACTGAAGCTTTCTTT.

CDR3 sequence (DNA): TGTGCCAGCAGTGAAAGGGGGGGGGACAATGAGCAGTTCTTC. Its protein is CASSERGGDNEQFF. This chain joins TRBV2 and TRBJ2-1, with a tentative D call TRBD2 (7 bases). V shed 2 bases and J shed 5 bases, with 10 bases lying between them. CDR1 SNHLY and CDR2 FYNNEI come from the germline V gene. The CDR3 has 14 amino acids.

CDR3 sequence reads: CASSLLAGAYNEQFF. CDR3 nucleotides: TGCGCCAGCAGCCTACTAGCGGGAGCTTACAATGAGCAGTTCTTC. This sequence joins TRBV5-1 and TRBJ2-1; 11 bases agree with TRBD2. V lost 4 bases, J lost 4 bases, and 4 bases stayed unmatched. There are 15 residues in the CDR3. Germline values: CDR1 SGHRS, CDR2 YFSETQ.

This chain uses TRBV20-1 with TRBJ2-6, with D hard to call. The V and J ends lost 3 bases and 9 bases respectively, with 6 bases between them. The V gene's germline CDR1 is DFQATT and CDR2 SNEGSKA (reference sequence). The CDR3 covers 11 residues. The CDR3, as DNA: TGCAGTGCTAGCGATGTCAACGTCCTGACTTTC. Translated, it gives CSASDVNVLTF.

The V and J genes are TRBV29-1 and TRBJ1-2, with D uncertain. The CDR3 runs to 11 residues. V lost 3 bases to trimming and J lost 7 bases, with 9 bases between them. The germline V gene encodes CDR1 SQVTM and CDR2 ANQGSEA. For the CDR3, the DNA is TGCAGCGTTGAGGGAATAGGTGGCTACACCTTC. This encodes CSVEGIGGYTF.

This clone has just a few counts. V is TRBV19 and J is TRBJ1-5; tentative D call: TRBD1 (5 bases). The CDR3 totals 14 residues. CDR1 and CDR2 (germline): LNHDA, SQIVND (reference sequence). Trimming left V 5 bases short and J 7 bases short, with 15 bases between. The CDR3 loop is CASSPLGVGQPQHF. The CDR3 DNA is TGTGCCAGTAGTCCCCTGGGGGTTGGGCAGCCCCAGCATTTT.

The gene calls are TRBV5-3 and TRBJ2-7, with 11 bases aligning to TRBD1. TRBV5-3 has ORF status, its function being uncertain. CDR3 length equals 15 residues. V trimming: 4 bases; J trimming: 3 bases; junction bases outside the gene matches: 6. The CDR3 bases are TGTGCCAGAAGCGGCGGACAGGGGGCCGTCTACGAGCAGTACTTC. Protein product: CARSGGQGAVYEQYF.

The chain recombines TRBV6-6 with TRBJ2-1; no clear D. From germline, CDR1 is MNHNY and CDR2 SVGAGI (reference sequence). The CDR3 loop spans 15 amino acids. Trimming left V 2 bases short and J 0 bases short, with 8 bases between. The chain's CDR3 is CASSYELSSYNEQFF. The CDR3, as DNA: TGTGCCAGCAGTTACGAGCTGAGCTCCTACAATGAGCAGTTCTTC.

J is TRBJ2-3 and V is TRBV19, with 10 bases identical to TRBD1. CDR1 and CDR2 (germline): LNHDA, SQIVND (reference sequence). The CDR3 extends over 14 amino acids. After removal of 9 bases from V and 4 bases from J, the junction contained 7 bases not matched to a gene. The CDR3 coding sequence is TGTGCCAGCCGGGACAGGGGAGGCTCAGATACGCAGTATTTT. Its translation is CASRDRGGSDTQYF.

V is TRBV6-4 and J is TRBJ1-1; D may be TRBD1 (5 bases). Germline V gene lookup returns CDR1 MRHNA and CDR2 SNTAGT. The CDR3 covers 14 residues. V lost 1 base and J 5 bases, leaving 11 bases between the germline ends. CDR3 loop: CASSDFSWGTEAFF. In nucleotides, the CDR3 is TGTGCCAGCAGTGACTTTTCATGGGGGACTGAAGCTTTCTTT.